A selection of T cell receptor beta chains follows, all from one sample in a study of blood T cell repertoires in COVID-19. Assay used: immunoSEQ multiplex PCR; TCRdb lists only in-frame clones, some missing. This table has approximately 89,000 clones, 75% to 85% appearing once. What was sequenced was peripheral blood. The receptors come from a woman of 80 years or more with acute or convalescent COVID-19. The conserved cysteine and the conserved F or W are not part of the CDR3 here.

TRBJ1-2,11,TRBV6-5,ASSSISGYGYT
TRBJ1-5,15,TRBV5-1,ASSLTGGHYSNQPQH
TRBJ2-3,13,TRBV10-3,AISSRGSLADTQY
TRBJ2-5,13,TRBV10-1,ASSDGSGGQETQY
TRBJ1-5,13,TRBV18,ASSSEQGLNQPQH
TRBJ2-1,10,TRBV5-6,ASSPWTGAQF
TRBJ1-1,11,TRBV12-3/TRBV12-4,ASSLLENTEAF
TRBJ2-4,16,TRBV18,ASSPPALAGDPKNIQY
TRBJ1-5,14,TRBV18,ASSTRGRRPNQPQH
TRBJ2-5,16,TRBV5-6,ASSLAGLAGAGQETQY
TRBJ2-7,13,TRBV5-4,ASSPGGAGWGEQY
TRBJ1-2,12,TRBV5-1,ASSPGQSGYGYT
TRBJ1-1,12,TRBV6-2/TRBV6-3,ASSPQGAGTEAF
TRBJ1-2,11,TRBV5-8,ASSLLQNYGYT
TRBJ2-5,13,TRBV29-1,SVEIAGAFGETQY
TRBJ1-5,12,TRBV18,ASSPQGQRQPQH
TRBJ2-1,15,TRBV7-3,ASSSLGLAGGRNEQF
TRBJ1-2,12,TRBV11-2,ASSSAGGSYGYT
TRBJ1-2,11,TRBV12-3/TRBV12-4,ASSTGQVRGYT
TRBJ2-7,12,TRBV2,ASRASGRWYEQY
TRBJ2-5,15,TRBV27,ASSAGRDRAHQETQY
TRBJ2-1,12,TRBV30,ALSGTRPGNEQF
TRBJ2-5,16,TRBV7-6,ASSLARGTSGGRETQY
TRBJ2-7,11,TRBV6-5,ASSLGSSYEQY
TRBJ1-2,11,TRBV5-6,ASSLAGSGGYT
TRBJ2-7,11,TRBV7-2,ASSLKDYREQY
TRBJ2-1,13,TRBV9,ASSVERAGGPEQF
TRBJ2-3,13,TRBV28,ASSFRGRSIDTQY
TRBJ1-5,13,TRBV2,ASRRDRGSNQPQH
TRBJ2-1,10,TRBV7-2,ASSPRTRVLF
TRBJ2-5,14,TRBV7-8,ASSSKAGQGVETQY
TRBJ2-5,12,TRBV5-4,ASSLVQGRETQY
TRBJ2-1,12,TRBV4-2,ASSQASTGDEQF
TRBJ2-3,15,TRBV9,ASSPFAGGRYTDTQY
TRBJ1-4,14,TRBV7-9,ASSEFTGAGVEKLF
TRBJ1-5,14,TRBV5-4,ASSFRDKGRNQPQH
TRBJ2-1,14,TRBV9,ASSVGRELSYNEQF
TRBJ1-1,11,TRBV2,ASNLQGVTEAF
TRBJ1-5,11,TRBV19,ASRRTGVQPQH
TRBJ2-7,13,TRBV12-2,ASLIYRWSSYEQY
TRBJ2-1,13,TRBV11-3,ASSLAGGRSNEQF
TRBJ2-1,14,TRBV27,ASKGGIGTSGNEQF
TRBJ2-3,15,TRBV7-9,ASSPGLAGGRTDTQY
TRBJ2-2,14,TRBV6-6,ASSSGQLGNTGELF
TRBJ2-1,13,TRBV18,ASSPGAILYNEQF
TRBJ1-6,11,TRBV7-3,ASSPGLDSPLH